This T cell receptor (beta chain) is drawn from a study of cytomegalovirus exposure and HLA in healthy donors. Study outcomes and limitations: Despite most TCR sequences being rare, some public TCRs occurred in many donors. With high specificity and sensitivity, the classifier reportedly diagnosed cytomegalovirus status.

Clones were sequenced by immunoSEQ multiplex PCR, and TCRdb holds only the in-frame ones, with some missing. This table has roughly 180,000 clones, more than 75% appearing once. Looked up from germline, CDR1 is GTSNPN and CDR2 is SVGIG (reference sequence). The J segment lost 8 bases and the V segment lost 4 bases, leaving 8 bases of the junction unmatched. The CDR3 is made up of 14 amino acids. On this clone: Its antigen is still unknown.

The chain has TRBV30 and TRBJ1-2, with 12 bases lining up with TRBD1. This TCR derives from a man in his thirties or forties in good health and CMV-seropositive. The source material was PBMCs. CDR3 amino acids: CAWIGGQGARGYTF. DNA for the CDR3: TGTGCCTGGATAGGGGGACAGGGGGCGCGAGGCTACACCTTC. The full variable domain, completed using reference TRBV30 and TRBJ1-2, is SQTIHQWPATLVQPVGSPLSLECTVEGTSNPNLYWYRQAAGRGLQLLFYSVGIGQISSEVPQNLSASRPQDRQFILSSKKLLLSDSGFYLCAWIGGQGARGYTFGSGTRLTVV.